The sequence of this T cell receptor (beta chain) was determined in a study of regulatory T cells in long-lasting Graves disease. Study context: Recently diagnosed Graves' patients had received antithyroid drugs for under 3 months.

The junction had 2 bases not matched to a gene; V was cut back by 0 bases and J by 2 bases. CDR1 is DFQATT and CDR2 is SNEGSKA in the germline V gene (reference sequence). The CDR3 has 15 residues. This clonotype was detected many times. Its target is not known. Documented time point: newly diagnosed GD, antithyroid drugs for less than 3 months. RNA extracted from PBMCs served as the sequencing template. Construction of TCR beta libraries relied on iRepertoire HTBI primers and on Arm-PCR targeting CDR3 regions. TCRdb re-derived calls from the multiplex PCR reads in MiXCR, one entry per CDR3 protein. This sample has 300,000 to 450,000 distinct CDR3 sequences, with around 15% found just once. Study results and caveats: Segments TRBV28, TRBJ1-2 and TRBJ2-5 showed preferential usage in persistent disease. TCR diversity was lower in persistent Graves' patients (versus newly diagnosed ones).

This receptor was obtained from a female donor with Graves disease. Sequences were derived from peripheral blood mononuclear cells (PBMCs), sampled at new diagnosis, from a patient treated with antithyroid drugs. The chain is built from TRBV20-1 and TRBJ2-3, with TRBD2 identical over 10 bases. This chain's CDR3 is CSARDTSGATDTQYF. CDR3 nucleotide sequence: TGCAGTGCTAGAGATACTAGCGGGGCCACAGATACGCAGTATTTT.